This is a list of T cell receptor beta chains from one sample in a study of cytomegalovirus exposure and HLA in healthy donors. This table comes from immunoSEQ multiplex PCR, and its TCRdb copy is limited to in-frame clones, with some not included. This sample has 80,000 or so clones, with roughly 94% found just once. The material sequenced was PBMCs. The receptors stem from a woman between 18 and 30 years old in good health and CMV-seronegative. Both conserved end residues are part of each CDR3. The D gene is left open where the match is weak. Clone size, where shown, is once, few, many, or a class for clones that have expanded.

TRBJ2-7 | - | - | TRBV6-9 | CASIPSVGKRNEQYF | TGTGCCAGCATCCCTTCCGTGGGCAAACGGAACGAGCAGTACTTC
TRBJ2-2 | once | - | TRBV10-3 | CAISESPGSSTGELFF | TGTGCCATCAGTGAGTCGCCGGGTTCCTCCACCGGGGAGCTGTTTTTT
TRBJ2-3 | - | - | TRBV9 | CASSVDSGRRADTQYF | TGTGCCAGCAGCGTAGACAGCGGGCGGAGGGCAGATACGCAGTATTTT
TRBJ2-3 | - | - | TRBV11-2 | CASSLRADRSTDTQYF | TGTGCCAGCAGCTTAAGAGCGGACCGTAGCACAGATACGCAGTATTTT
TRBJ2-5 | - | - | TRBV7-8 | CASRRTLLRGTQYF | TGTGCCAGCAGACGGACCCTCCTTAGGGGGACCCAGTACTTC
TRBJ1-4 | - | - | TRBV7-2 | CASSPLVGPLFF | TGTGCCAGCAGCCCCCTTGTGGGGCCCCTGTTTTTT
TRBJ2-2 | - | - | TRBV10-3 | CAISESDRTTGELFF | TGTGCCATCAGTGAGTCAGACAGAACCACCGGGGAGCTGTTTTTT
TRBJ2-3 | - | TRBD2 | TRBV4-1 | CASSPIGRGGDTDTQYF | TGCGCCAGCAGCCCCATTGGGCGCGGGGGGGACACAGATACGCAGTATTTT
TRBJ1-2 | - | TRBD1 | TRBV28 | CASSFFWETGGHGYTF | TGTGCCAGCAGTTTTTTTTGGGAGACAGGGGGCCATGGCTACACCTTC
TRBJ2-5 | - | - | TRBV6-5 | CASSSTRETQYF | TGTGCCAGCAGTTCGACTCGGGAGACCCAGTACTTC
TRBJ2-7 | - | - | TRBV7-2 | CASSSGMGREQYF | TGTGCCAGCAGCTCTGGGATGGGGCGCGAGCAGTACTTC
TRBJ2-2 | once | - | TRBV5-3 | CARSLEGRGAGELFF | TGTGCCAGAAGCTTGGAGGGCAGGGGGGCCGGGGAGCTGTTTTTT
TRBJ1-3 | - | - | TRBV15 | CATTDSLKRNTIYF | TGTGCCACCACGGACAGCCTCAAAAGGAACACCATATATTTT
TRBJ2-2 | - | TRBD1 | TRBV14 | CASRRGGSGTGELFF | TGTGCCAGCCGTAGAGGGGGCAGCGGCACCGGGGAGCTGTTTTTT
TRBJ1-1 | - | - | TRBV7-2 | CASSLQGLNTEAFF | TGTGCCAGCAGCTTACAGGGTCTGAACACTGAAGCTTTCTTT
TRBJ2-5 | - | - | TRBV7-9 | CASSLSKGETQYF | TGTGCCAGCAGCTTATCGAAGGGGGAGACCCAGTACTTC
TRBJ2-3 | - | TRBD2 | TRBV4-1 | CASSQTTSGIIPDTQYF | TGCGCCAGCAGCCAAACCACTAGCGGGATAATTCCTGACACGCAGTATTTT
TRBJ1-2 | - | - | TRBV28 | CASSLLVSYGYTF | TGTGCCAGCAGTTTACTAGTCTCATATGGCTACACCTTC
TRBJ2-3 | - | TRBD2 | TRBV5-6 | CASSRGGILTDTQYF | TGTGCCAGCAGCCGGGGGGGTATCCTCACAGATACGCAGTATTTT
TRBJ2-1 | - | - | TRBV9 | CASSVSYNEQFF | TGTGCCAGCAGCGTATCTTACAATGAGCAGTTCTTC
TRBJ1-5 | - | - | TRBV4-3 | CASSQSPGPGAPEPQHF | TGCGCCAGCAGCCAATCCCCCGGACCGGGAGCCCCGGAGCCCCAGCATTTT
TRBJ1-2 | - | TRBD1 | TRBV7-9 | CASSLDGQGASGYTF | TGTGCCAGCAGCTTAGACGGACAGGGGGCGAGTGGCTACACCTTC
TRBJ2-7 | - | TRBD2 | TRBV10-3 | CAMSPGVGRGNKSVSPYEQYF | TGTGCCATGTCGCCGGGGGTCGGGAGGGGTAATAAGTCCGTTAGTCCCTACGAGCAGTACTTC